This TCR beta chain was documented in a study of shared clonotypes between healthy human individuals. Study-level points and caveats: Blood was the sole source, and tissue repertoires probably differ.

In the case of this clone: Its antigen is undetermined. Other nucleotide sequences from this sample produce the same CDR3.

V lost 2 bases to trimming and J lost 6 bases, with 12 bases between them. The length of the CDR3 is 13 residues. The germline V gene encodes CDR1 SGDLS and CDR2 YYNGEE. Division of CD4+ cells produced a CD45RA+ naive subset and a CD45RA-negative memory subset. The assay was run at deep level. Several immunoSEQ plates held equal portions of the genomic DNA taken from each subset. TCRdb's copy holds only in-frame clones and misses some; the assay was immunoSEQ multiplex PCR. Counted here are more than 850,000 clones, approximately 80% occurring once; the ten biggest clones make up under 0.6%. Sequencing was carried out using memory CD4+ T cells from PBMCs. Subset denoted: CD45RA-negative fraction. This TCR derives from a man aged 18 to 30 in good health. Some clones in this sample may be carry-over from other donors' samples. This chain connects TRBV9 to TRBJ2-7; D is perhaps TRBD1 or TRBD2 (5 bases each). The CDR3 reads CASSVVAGGEQYF. DNA of the CDR3: TGTGCCAGCAGCGTCGTGGCTGGGGGCGAGCAGTACTTC. The full variable domain, with the rest looked up from reference TRBV9 and TRBJ2-7, is DSGVTQTPKHLITATGQRVTLRCSPRSGDLSVYWYQQSLDQGLQFLIQYYNGEERAKGNILERFSAQQFPDLHSELNLSSLELGDSALYFCASSVVAGGEQYFGPGTRLTVT.